This note documents a single T cell receptor beta chain sequence. Its target is unknown. Compared with germline, one end of the junction differs, possibly owing to a read error. Amplification used 60 Vbeta primers and 13 Jbeta primers. Generated by immunoSEQ multiplex PCR, the TCRdb table keeps only in-frame clones and is missing some. The sample shows 150,000 to 200,000 clones, approximately 85% of them seen only once. The sample comes from a study of cytomegalovirus exposure and HLA in healthy donors. The CDR3 extends over 11 amino acids. Germline CDR1 reads SEHNR; CDR2 reads FQNEAQ (reference sequence). General study results and limits: TCR beta V- and J-gene trimming, according to a later analysis, was linked to a missense DCLRE1C variant. Prediction of most subjects' HLA-A and HLA-B alleles by TCR beta sequences was reportedly accurate.

The chain links TRBV7-9 to TRBJ1-6; D remains unclear. The TCR sequence derives from a man between 18 and 29 years old in good health and CMV-seronegative. The sequencing sample was made of PBMCs. CDR3 amino acids: CSSSSYSPLHF. CDR3 nucleotides: TGTTCCAGCAGCTCCTATTCACCCCTCCACTTT.